One TCR beta chain is described in this entry. Its specificity is not known. TCRdb re-called the 5' RACE reads, yielding one record per CDR3 amino acid sequence without DNA. The sample has 20,000 to 25,000 distinct CDR3 sequences, and its top ten clones hold 58%. The sample belongs to a study of T cells expressing NK-cell markers. Across the whole study: The authors derived TCR beta repertoires from sorted CD3+CD56+NKG2C+, CD3+CD56+NKG2C- and CD3+CD56-NKG2C+ T cells.

There are 14 residues in the CDR3. Germline lookup yields CDR1 LNHDA and CDR2 SQIVND (reference sequence). Points from the study as a whole: The CD3+CD56-NKG2C+ fraction was also led by these clonotypes in several donors. HCMV specificity was not established for the expanded NKG2C+ T cell clones.

The chain employs TRBV19 and TRBJ2-2; TCRdb returns TRBD1, unconfirmable since there is no DNA. Sequencing was carried out using blood T cells: a sorted CD56 or NKG2C T cell subset, CD4+ or CD8+ T cells, or bulk PBMC T cells (not recorded which). The sequence was obtained from a man aged 18-70 years in good health. CDR3 amino acids: CASSRRGDTGELFF.